The clone carrying this T cell receptor beta chain appeared a few times. The antigen is not known. Primers for the PCR totalled 60 Vbeta and 13 Jbeta. Assay used: immunoSEQ multiplex PCR; TCRdb lists only in-frame clones, some missing. The table lists about 82,000 clones, about 9.5% of them singletons, with over 20% in the top ten. The sample originates from a study of cytomegalovirus exposure and HLA in healthy donors. Findings of the study overall: Later analysis demonstrated an association between a missense DCLRE1C variant and TCR beta V- and J-gene trimming. For cytomegalovirus status, the classifier reportedly gave diagnoses with high specificity and sensitivity. TCR beta V segments were, for the most part, productive about 90% or about 30% of the time in an earlier analysis.

Germline V gives CDR1 MNHNS, CDR2 SASEGT. With V trimmed by 8 bases and J by 4 bases, 7 bases remained unmatched. The CDR3 has 14 residues. This chain connects TRBV6-1 to TRBJ2-1; 8 nucleotides line up with TRBD1. Input material: PBMCs. The sequence was obtained from a man aged 60 to 75 in good health and CMV-seropositive. The CDR3 spells CASSLTGEYNEQFF. CDR3 in DNA: TGTGCCAGCTCTCTGACAGGGGAATACAATGAGCAGTTCTTC.